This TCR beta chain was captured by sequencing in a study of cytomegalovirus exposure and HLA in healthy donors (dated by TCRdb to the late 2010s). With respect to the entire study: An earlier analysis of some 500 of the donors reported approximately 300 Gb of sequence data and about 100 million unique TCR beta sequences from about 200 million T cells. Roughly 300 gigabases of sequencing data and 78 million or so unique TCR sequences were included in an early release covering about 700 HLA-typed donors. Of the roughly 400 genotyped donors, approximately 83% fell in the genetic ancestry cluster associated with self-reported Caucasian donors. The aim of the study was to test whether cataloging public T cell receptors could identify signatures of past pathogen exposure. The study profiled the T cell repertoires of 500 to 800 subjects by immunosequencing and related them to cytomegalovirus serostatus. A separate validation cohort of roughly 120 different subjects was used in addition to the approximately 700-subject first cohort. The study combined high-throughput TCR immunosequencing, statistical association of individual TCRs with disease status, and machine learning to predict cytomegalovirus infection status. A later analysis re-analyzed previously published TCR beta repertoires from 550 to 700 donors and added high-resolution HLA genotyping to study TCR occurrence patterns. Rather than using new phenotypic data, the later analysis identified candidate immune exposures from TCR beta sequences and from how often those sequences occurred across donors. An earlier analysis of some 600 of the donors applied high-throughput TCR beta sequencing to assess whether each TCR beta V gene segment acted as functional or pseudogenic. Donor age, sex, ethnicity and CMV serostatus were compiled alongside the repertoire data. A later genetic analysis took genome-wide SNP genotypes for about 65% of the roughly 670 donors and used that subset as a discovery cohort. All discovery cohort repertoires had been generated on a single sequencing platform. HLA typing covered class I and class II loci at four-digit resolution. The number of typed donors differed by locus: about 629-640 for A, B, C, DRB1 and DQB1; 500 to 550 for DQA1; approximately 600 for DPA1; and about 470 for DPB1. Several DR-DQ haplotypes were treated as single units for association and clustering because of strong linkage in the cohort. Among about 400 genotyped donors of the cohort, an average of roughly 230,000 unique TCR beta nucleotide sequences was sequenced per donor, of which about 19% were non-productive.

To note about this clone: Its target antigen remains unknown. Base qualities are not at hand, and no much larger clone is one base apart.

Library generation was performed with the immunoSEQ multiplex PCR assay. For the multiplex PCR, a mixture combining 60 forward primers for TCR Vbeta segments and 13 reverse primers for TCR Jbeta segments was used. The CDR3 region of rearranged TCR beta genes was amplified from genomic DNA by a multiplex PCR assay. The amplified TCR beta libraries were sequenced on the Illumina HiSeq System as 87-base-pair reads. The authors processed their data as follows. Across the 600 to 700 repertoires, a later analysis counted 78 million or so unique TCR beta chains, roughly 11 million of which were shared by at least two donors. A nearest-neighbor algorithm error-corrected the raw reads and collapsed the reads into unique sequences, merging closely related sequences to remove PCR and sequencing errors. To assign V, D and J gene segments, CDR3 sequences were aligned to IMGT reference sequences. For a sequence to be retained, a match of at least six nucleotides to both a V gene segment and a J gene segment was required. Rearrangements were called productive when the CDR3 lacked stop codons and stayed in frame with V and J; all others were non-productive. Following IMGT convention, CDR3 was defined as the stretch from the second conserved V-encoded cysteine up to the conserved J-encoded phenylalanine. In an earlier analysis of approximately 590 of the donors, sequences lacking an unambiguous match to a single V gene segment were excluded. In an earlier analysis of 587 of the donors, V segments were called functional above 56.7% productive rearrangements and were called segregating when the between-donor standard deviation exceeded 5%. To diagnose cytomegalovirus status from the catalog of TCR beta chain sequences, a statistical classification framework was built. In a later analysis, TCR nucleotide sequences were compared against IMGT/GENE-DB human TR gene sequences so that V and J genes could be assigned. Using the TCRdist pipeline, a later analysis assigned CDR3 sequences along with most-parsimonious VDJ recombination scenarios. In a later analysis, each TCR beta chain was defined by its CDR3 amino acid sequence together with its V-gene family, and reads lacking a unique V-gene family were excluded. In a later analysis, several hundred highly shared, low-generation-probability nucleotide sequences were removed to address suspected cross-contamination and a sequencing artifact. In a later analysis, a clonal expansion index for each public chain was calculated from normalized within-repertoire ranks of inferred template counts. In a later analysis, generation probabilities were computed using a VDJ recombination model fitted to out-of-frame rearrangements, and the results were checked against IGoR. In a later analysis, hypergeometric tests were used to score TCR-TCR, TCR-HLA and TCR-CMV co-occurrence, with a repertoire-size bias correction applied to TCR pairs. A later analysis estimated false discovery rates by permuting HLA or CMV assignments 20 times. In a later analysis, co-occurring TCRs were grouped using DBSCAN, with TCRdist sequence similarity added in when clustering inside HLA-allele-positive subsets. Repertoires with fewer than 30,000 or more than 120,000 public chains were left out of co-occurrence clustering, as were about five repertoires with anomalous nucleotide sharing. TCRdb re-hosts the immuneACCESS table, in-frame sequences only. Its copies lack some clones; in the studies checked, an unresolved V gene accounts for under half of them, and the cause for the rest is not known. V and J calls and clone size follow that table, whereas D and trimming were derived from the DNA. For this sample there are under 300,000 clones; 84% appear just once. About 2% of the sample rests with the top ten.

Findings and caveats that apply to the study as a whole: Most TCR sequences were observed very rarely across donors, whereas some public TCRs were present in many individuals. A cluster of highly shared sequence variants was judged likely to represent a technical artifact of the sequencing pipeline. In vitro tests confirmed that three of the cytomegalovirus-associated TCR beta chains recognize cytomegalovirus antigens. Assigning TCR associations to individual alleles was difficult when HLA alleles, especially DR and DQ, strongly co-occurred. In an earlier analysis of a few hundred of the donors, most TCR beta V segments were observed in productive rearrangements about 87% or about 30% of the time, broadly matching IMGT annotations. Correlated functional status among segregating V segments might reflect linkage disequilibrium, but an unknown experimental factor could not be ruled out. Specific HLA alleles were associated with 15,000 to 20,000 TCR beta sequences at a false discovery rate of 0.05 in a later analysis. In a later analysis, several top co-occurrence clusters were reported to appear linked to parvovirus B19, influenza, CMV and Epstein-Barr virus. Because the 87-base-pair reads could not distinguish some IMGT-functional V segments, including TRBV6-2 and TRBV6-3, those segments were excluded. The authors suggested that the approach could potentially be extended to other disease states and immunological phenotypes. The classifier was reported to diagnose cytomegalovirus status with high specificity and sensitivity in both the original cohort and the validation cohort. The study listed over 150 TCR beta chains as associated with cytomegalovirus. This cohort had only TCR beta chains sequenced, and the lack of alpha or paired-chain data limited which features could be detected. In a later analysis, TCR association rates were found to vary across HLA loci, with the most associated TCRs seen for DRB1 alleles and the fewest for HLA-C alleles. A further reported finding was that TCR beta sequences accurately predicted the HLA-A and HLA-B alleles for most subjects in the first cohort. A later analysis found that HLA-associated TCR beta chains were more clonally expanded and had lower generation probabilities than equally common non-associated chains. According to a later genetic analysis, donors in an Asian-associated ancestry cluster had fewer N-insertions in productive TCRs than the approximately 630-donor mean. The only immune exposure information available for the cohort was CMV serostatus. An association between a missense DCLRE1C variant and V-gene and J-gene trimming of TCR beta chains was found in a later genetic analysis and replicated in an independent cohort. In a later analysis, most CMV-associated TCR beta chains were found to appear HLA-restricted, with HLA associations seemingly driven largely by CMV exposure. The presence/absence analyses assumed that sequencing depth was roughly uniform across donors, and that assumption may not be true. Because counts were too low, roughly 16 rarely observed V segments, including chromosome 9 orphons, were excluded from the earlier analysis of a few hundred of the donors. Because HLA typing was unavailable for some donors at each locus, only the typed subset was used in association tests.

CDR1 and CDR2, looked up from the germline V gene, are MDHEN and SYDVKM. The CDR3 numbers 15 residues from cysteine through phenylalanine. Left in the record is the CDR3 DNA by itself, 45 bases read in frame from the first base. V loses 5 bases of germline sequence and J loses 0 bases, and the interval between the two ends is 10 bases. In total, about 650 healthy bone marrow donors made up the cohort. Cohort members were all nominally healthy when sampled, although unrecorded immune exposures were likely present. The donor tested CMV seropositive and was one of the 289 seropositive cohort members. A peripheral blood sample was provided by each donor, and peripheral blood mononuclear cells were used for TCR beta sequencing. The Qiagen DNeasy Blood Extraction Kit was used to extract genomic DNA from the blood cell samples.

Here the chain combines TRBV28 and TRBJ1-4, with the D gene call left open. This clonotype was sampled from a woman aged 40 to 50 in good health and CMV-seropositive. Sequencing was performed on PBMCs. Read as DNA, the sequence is TGTGCCAGCAGTCCTCACAGTCCAACTAATGAAAAACTGTTTTTT. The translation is CASSPHSPTNEKLFF.